This T cell receptor (beta chain) was found in a study of early T cells in non-severe SARS-CoV-2 infection. The CDR3 is made up of 16 amino acids. With 5 bases clipped from V and 1 base from J, the junction kept 7 bases outside the gene matches. CDR1 is SGHTA, CDR2 FQGNSA, per germline. The TCR library protocol attached unique molecular identifiers to the individual cDNA molecules. TCRdb called the 5' RACE reads again in MiXCR, with one record for every CDR3 protein. The repertoire holds just over 80,000 distinct CDR3 sequences, with roughly 15% as singletons. The sample taken for sequencing was whole blood. This receptor was taken from an adult who was a healthcare worker with PCR-confirmed SARS-CoV-2 infection or an uninfected control (not recorded which). This chain uses TRBV7-2 with TRBJ1-3; 8 bases are shared with TRBD1. CDR3 in amino acids: CASSVGTGPSGNTIYF. The CDR3, as DNA: TGTGCCAGCAGCGTCGGGACAGGACCTTCTGGAAACACCATATATTTT. Full variable domain (rest looked up from reference TRBV7-2 and TRBJ1-3): GAGVSQSPSNKVTEKGKDVELRCDPISGHTALYWYRQSLGQGLEFLIYFQGNSAPDKSGLPSDRFSAERTGGSVSTLTIQRTQQEDSAVYLCASSVGTGPSGNTIYFGEGSWLTVV.